This T cell receptor (beta chain) was recovered during a study of blood T cell repertoires in COVID-19. Study-level information: T cells, B-cell-depleted T cells, or PBMCs provided the cDNA or gDNA that served as material.

Donors in Cohort 3 counted as recovered after two negative PCRs, clearance, or symptom resolution. Some clones are missing from TCRdb's copy, which holds only in-frame ones; the method was immunoSEQ multiplex PCR. The table includes about 300,000 clones, 85% to 90% detected once. The CDR3 contains 13 residues. The germline V and J ends were trimmed by 2 bases and 5 bases, with 7 bases remaining between them. Germline CDR1 is SNHLY and CDR2 is FYNNEI. The V and J genes are TRBV2 and TRBJ1-5, with D hard to call. This clonotype originated in a young woman who had recovered from COVID-19. Input material: PBMCs or T cells enriched from blood (not recorded which). CDR3 nucleotide sequence: TGTGCCAGCAGTGAACAGGAGGATCAGCCCCAGCATTTT. This translates into CASSEQEDQPQHF.